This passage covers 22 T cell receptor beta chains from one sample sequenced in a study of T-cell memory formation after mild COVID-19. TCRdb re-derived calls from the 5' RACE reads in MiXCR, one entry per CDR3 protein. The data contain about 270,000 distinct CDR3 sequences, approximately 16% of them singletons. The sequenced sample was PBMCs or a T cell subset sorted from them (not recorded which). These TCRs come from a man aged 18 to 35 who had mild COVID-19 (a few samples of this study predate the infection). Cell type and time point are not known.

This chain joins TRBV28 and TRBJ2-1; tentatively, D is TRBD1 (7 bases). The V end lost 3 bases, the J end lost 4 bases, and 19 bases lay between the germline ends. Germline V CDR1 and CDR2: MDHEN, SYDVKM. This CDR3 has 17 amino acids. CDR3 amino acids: CASSFIRDRGLYNEQFF. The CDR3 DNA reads TGTGCCAGCAGTTTCATCCGGGACAGAGGACTATACAATGAGCAGTTCTTC.

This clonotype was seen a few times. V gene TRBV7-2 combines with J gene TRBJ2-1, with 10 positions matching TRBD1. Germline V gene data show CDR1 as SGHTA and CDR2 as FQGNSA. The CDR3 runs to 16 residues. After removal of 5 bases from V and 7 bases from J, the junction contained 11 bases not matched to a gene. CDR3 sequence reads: CASSRSWGQGSNEQFF. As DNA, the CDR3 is TGTGCCAGCAGCCGGAGCTGGGGACAGGGGTCGAATGAGCAGTTCTTC.

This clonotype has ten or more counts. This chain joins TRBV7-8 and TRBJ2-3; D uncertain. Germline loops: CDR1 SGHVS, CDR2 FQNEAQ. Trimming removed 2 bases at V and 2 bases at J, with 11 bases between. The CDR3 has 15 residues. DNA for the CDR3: TGTGCCAGCAGCTTAAAACGGGTTCTCACAGATACGCAGTATTTT. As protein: CASSLKRVLTDTQYF. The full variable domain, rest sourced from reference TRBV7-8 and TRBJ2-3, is GAGVSQSPRYKVAKRGQDVALRCDPISGHVSLFWYQQALGQGPEFLTYFQNEAQLDKSGLPSDRFFAERPEGSVSTLKIQRTQQEDSAVYLCASSLKRVLTDTQYFGPGTRLTVL.

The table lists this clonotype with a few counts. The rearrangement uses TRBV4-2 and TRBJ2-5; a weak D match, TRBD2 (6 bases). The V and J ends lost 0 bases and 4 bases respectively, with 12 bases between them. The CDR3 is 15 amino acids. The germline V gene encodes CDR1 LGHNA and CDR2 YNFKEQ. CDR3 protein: CASSQDQLATETQYF. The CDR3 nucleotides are TGTGCCAGCAGCCAAGATCAGCTAGCGACAGAGACCCAGTACTTC.

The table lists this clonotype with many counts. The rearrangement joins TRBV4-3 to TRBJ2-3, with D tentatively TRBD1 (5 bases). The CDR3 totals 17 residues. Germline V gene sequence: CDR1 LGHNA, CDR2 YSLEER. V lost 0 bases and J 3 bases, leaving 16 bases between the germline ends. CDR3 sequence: CASSQDLLGHLTDTQYF. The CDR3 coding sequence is TGCGCCAGCAGCCAAGATCTTTTAGGACACCTGACAGATACGCAGTATTTT.

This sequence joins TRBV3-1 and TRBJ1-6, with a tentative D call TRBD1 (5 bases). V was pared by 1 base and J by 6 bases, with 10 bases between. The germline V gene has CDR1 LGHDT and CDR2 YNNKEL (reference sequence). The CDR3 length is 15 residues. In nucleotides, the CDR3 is TGTGCCAGCAGCCAAGGCCAGGGATTTAATTCACCCCTCCACTTT. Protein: CASSQGQGFNSPLHF. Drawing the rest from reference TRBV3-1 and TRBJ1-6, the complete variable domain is DTAVSQTPKYLVTQMGNDKSIKCEQNLGHDTMYWYKQDSKKFLKIMFSYNNKELIINETVPNRFSPKSPDKAHLNLHINSLELGDSAVYFCASSQGQGFNSPLHFGNGTRLTVT.

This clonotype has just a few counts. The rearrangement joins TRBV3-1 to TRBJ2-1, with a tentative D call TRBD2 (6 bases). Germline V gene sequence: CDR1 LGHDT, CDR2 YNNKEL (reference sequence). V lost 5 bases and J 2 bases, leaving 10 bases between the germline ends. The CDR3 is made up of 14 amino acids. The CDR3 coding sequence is TGTGCCAGCAGCGGGGGGACCGCCTACAATGAGCAGTTCTTC. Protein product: CASSGGTAYNEQFF.

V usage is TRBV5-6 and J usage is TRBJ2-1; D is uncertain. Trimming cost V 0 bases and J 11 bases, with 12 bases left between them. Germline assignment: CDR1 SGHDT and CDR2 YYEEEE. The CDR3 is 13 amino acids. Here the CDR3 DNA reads TGTGCCAGCAGCTTGGTCGACTGGGGTAAGCAGTTCTTC. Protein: CASSLVDWGKQFF.

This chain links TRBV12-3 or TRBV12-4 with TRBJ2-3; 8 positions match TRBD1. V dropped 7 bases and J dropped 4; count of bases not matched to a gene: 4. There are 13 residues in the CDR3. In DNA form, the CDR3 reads TGTGCCAGCAACTCAGGGGGCGCAGATACGCAGTATTTT. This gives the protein CASNSGGADTQYF.

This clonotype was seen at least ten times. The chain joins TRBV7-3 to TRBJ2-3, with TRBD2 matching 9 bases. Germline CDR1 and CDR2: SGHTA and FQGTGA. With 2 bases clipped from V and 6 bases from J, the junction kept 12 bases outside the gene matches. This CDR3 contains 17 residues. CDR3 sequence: CASSLSAPGAGGDTQYF. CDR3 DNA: TGTGCCAGCAGCTTATCCGCGCCGGGGGCGGGAGGGGATACGCAGTATTTT.

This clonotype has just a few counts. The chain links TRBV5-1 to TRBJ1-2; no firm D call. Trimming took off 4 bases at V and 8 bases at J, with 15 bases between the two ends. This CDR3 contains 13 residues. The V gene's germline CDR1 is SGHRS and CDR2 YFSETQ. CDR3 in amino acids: CASSPEGEGGYTF. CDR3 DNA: TGCGCCAGCAGCCCCGAGGGAGAAGGCGGCTACACCTTC. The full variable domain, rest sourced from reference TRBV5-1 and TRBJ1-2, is KAGVTQTPRYLIKTRGQQVTLSCSPISGHRSVSWYQQTPGQGLQFLFEYFSETQRNKGNFPGRFSGRQFSNSRSEMNVSTLELGDSALYLCASSPEGEGGYTFGSGTRLTVV.

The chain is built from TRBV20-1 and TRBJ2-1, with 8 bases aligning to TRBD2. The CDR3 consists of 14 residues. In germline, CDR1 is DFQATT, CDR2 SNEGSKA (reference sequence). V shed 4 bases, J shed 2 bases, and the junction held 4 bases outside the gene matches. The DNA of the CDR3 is TGCAGTGCTAAGACCGGGGGGGCCTACAATGAGCAGTTCTTC. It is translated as CSAKTGGAYNEQFF.

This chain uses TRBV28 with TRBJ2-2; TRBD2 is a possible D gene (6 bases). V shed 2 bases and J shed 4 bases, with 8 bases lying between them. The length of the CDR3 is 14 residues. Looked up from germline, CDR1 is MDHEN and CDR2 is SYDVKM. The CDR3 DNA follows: TGTGCCAGCAGTTTAGGCGGGGTCACCGGGGAGCTGTTTTTT. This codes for CASSLGGVTGELFF.

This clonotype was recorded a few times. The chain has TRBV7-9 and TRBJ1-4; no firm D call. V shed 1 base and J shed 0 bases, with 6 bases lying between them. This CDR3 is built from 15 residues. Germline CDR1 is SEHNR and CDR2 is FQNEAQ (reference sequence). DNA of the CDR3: TGTGCCAGCAGCTTAGTTAGATCAACTAATGAAAAACTGTTTTTT. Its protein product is CASSLVRSTNEKLFF.

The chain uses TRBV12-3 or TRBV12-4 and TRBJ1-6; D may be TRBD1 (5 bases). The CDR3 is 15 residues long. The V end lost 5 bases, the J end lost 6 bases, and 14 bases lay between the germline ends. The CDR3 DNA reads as TGTGCCAGCAGTCCCCCGGGACGGTTTAATTCACCCCTCCACTTT. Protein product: CASSPPGRFNSPLHF.

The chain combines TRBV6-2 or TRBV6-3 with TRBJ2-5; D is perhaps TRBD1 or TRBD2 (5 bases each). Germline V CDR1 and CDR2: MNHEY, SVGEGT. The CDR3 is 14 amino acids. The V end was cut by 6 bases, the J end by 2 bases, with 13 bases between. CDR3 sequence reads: CASRTLRGQETQYF. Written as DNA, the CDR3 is TGTGCCAGCAGAACCCTGAGGGGTCAAGAGACCCAGTACTTC.

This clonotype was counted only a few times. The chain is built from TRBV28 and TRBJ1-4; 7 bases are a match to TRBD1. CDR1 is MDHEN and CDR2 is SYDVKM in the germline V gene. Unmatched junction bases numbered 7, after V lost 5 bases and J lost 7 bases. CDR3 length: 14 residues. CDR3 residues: CASSLRQGPEKLFF. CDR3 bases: TGTGCCAGCAGTCTAAGACAGGGACCTGAAAAACTGTTTTTT.

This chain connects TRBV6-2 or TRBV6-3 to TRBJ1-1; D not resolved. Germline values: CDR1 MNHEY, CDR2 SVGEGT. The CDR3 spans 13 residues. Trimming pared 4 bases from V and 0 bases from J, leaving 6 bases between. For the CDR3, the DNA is TGTGCCAGCAGTTCAAGGATGAACACTGAAGCTTTCTTT. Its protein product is CASSSRMNTEAFF.

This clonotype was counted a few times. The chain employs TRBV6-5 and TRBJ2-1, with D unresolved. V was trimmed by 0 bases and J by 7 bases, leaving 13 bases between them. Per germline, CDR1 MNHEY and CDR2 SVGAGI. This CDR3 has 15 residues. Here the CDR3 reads CASSYSAGSSNEQFF. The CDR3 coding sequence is TGTGCCAGCAGTTACTCCGCTGGTAGCTCGAATGAGCAGTTCTTC.

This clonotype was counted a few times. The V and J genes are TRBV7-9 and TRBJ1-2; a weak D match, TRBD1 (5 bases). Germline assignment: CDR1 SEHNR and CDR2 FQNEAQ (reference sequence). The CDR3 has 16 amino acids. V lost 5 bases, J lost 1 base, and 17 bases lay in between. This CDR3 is CASSLHEAGLNYGYTF. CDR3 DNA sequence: TGTGCCAGCAGCCTACACGAAGCGGGGCTTAACTATGGCTACACCTTC. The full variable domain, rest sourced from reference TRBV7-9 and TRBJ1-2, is DTGVSQNPRHKITKRGQNVTFRCDPISEHNRLYWYRQTLGQGPEFLTYFQNEAQLEKSRLLSDRFSAERPKGSFSTLEIQRTEQGDSAMYLCASSLHEAGLNYGYTFGSGTRLTVV.

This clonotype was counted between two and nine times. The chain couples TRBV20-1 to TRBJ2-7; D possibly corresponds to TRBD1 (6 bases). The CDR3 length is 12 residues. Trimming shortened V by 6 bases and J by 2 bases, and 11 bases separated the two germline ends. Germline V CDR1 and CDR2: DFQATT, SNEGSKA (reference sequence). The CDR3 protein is CSAPGQAYEQYF. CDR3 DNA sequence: TGCAGTGCCCCGGGACAAGCCTACGAGCAGTACTTC.

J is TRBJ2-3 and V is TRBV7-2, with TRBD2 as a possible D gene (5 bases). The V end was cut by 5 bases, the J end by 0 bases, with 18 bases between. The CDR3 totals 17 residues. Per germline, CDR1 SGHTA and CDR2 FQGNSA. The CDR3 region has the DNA TGTGCCAGCAGCCCCCTCTTGGACTTTACTAGCACAGATACGCAGTATTTT. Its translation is CASSPLLDFTSTDTQYF.